The 21 T cell receptor beta chains reported below all come from one sample, sequenced in a study of post-analysis software for immune sequencing data. General study points: TRBV5-6, TRBV5-1 and TRBV20-1 were among 4 or 5 TRBV segments more frequent in patients than controls.

Presence of unique molecular identifiers characterized the TCR beta cDNA libraries. TCRdb ran MiXCR on the PCR reads and lists one entry per CDR3 protein. The repertoire has fewer than 850,000 distinct CDR3 sequences, just under 30% of them found once; the top ten carry 0.56%. Antigens of these TCRs are unknown. Sequencing was done on a sample of blood. The source is a girl aged 10-17 years with multiple sclerosis.

This clonotype was counted a few times. This chain connects TRBV5-1 to TRBJ2-3; D assignment may be TRBD1 or TRBD2 (6 bases each). This CDR3 is built from 13 residues. Germline lookup yields CDR1 SGHRS and CDR2 YFSETQ. V lost 5 bases, J lost 4 bases, and 11 bases lay in between. The CDR3 loop is CASSRGQADTQYF. The CDR3 DNA is TGCGCCAGCAGTCGGGGGCAGGCAGATACGCAGTATTTT.

In regard to this clonotype: This may arise from a read error, as a much more abundant clone is one base away. The gene calls are TRBV20-1 and TRBJ2-1; D is unresolved. The DNA end lines up better with TRBJ2-7; the J call may be wrong. Germline V gene data show CDR1 as DFQATT and CDR2 as SNEGSKA (reference sequence). There are 15 residues in the CDR3. The CDR3 nucleotides are TGCAGTGCCAGTCAGGAAACATTCTCCTACAATGAGCAGTACTTC. This translates into CSASQETFSYNEQYF.

This clonotype was detected only a few times. The V gene is TRBV5-1, the J gene TRBJ2-3; 7 bases agree with TRBD1. The CDR3 runs 17 residues. Trimming cost V 4 bases and J 0 bases; bases outside gene matches: 11. Germline V gene data show CDR1 as SGHRS and CDR2 as YFSETQ. CDR3: CASSPLQTGLSTDTQYF. Written as DNA, the CDR3 is TGCGCCAGCAGCCCACTCCAGACAGGGCTAAGCACAGATACGCAGTATTTT.

The V and J genes are TRBV29-1 and TRBJ2-5; 7 nucleotides align to TRBD1. The J call may be incorrect, as the DNA end agrees better with TRBJ2-7. In germline, CDR1 is SQVTM, CDR2 ANQGSEA. The CDR3 is made up of 14 amino acids. CDR3 protein: CSVVLDRVSYEQYF. The CDR3 DNA follows: TGCAGCGTTGTTTTAGACAGGGTGTCCTACGAGCAGTACTTC.

The chain links TRBV6-2 or TRBV6-3 to TRBJ2-7, with a weak D call TRBD2 (5 bases). V was trimmed by 6 bases and J by 6 bases, leaving 27 bases between them. This CDR3 region has 17 residues. Germline values: CDR1 MNHEY, CDR2 SVGEGT. CDR3 region: CASSYPTMTRETTEQYF. The CDR3 DNA sequence: TGTGCCAGCAGCTACCCGACCATGACCCGGGAAACGACCGAGCAGTACTTC.

The chain combines TRBV18 with TRBJ1-1; D is perhaps TRBD1 (6 bases). V lost 3 bases and J 2 bases, leaving 13 bases between the germline ends. This CDR3 spans 15 amino acids. Germline assignment: CDR1 KGHSH and CDR2 LQKENI. The CDR3, as DNA: TGTGCCAGCTCACCTCGGACAGAACCAAACACTGAAGCTTTCTTT. It translates to CASSPRTEPNTEAFF.

The chain links TRBV10-3 to TRBJ2-1; 8 bases agree with TRBD2. The CDR3 covers 12 residues. The ends lost 8 bases at V and 5 bases at J; junction bases unmatched: 2. Per the germline V gene, CDR1 is ENHRY and CDR2 is SYGVKD. The CDR3 coding sequence is TGTGCCATCGCGGGGGGTAACAATGAGCAGTTCTTC. This translates into CAIAGGNNEQFF.

In its sample, this clonotype was seen many times. The chain recombines TRBV7-9 with TRBJ2-7; 13 positions agree with TRBD2. The J segment lost 5 bases and the V segment lost 5 bases, leaving 3 bases of the junction unmatched. The germline V gene has CDR1 SEHNR and CDR2 FQNEAQ (reference sequence). The CDR3 is made up of 14 amino acids. CDR3 sequence (DNA): TGTGCCAGCAGCCAGGGACTAGCGGGAAACGAGCAGTACTTC. Amino acids: CASSQGLAGNEQYF.

This chain connects TRBV5-1 to TRBJ2-3, with TRBD1 identical over 7 bases. Germline assignment: CDR1 SGHRS and CDR2 YFSETQ. The CDR3 length is 14 residues. Germline trimming cut 0 bases from V and 4 bases from J; bases unmatched to any gene: 2. CDR3 bases: TGCGCCAGCAGCTTGGCTGGGACAGCAGATACGCAGTATTTT. Residues: CASSLAGTADTQYF.

The V call is TRBV10-3, the J call TRBJ2-1, with 9 bases that match TRBD2. With 6 bases clipped from V and 10 bases from J, the junction kept 16 bases outside the gene matches. The V gene's germline CDR1 is ENHRY and CDR2 SYGVKD. CDR3 length: 16 residues. In DNA, the CDR3 is TGTGCCATCAGCACGACGGTGACTAGCGGCTCCTACGAGCAGTTCTTC. Translation gives CAISTTVTSGSYEQFF.

This clonotype was counted only a few times. The genes are TRBV7-2 and TRBJ1-4; possible D gene TRBD1, 5 bases. V was pared by 1 base and J by 5 bases, with 11 bases between. Germline loops: CDR1 SGHTA, CDR2 FQGNSA. The CDR3 runs to 15 residues. The CDR3: CASSLGGAANEKLFF. In nucleotides, the CDR3 is TGTGCCAGCAGCTTAGGAGGGGCAGCCAATGAAAAACTGTTTTTT.

This chain uses TRBV7-9 with TRBJ2-1, with a possible D match to TRBD2 (5 bases). CDR1 SEHNR and CDR2 FQNEAQ come from the germline V gene (reference sequence). The CDR3 runs 15 residues. Trimming cost V 5 bases and J 12 bases, with 23 bases left between them. The CDR3 loop is CASSPALTPGDGQFF. The CDR3 nucleotides are TGTGCCAGCAGCCCGGCCCTGACACCCGGGGATGGGCAGTTCTTC.

This chain joins TRBV20-1 and TRBJ2-7, with D perhaps matching TRBD2 (5 bases). V dropped 5 bases and J dropped 3 bases, with 20 bases sitting between them. The length of the CDR3 is 15 residues. The germline V gene encodes CDR1 DFQATT and CDR2 SNEGSKA (reference sequence). The CDR3 DNA follows: TGCAGTGCTGAGAAGACCCTGGGCCGGGACTACGAGCAGTACTTC. Its translation: CSAEKTLGRDYEQYF.

V is TRBV5-1 and J is TRBJ2-1, with a tentative D call TRBD2 (6 bases). Germline V CDR1 and CDR2: SGHRS, YFSETQ. This CDR3 region has 15 residues. V was pared by 2 bases and J by 5 bases, with 14 bases between. CDR3 loop: CASSFRDFRNNEQFF. The CDR3 DNA follows: TGCGCCAGCAGCTTCCGGGACTTCAGGAACAATGAGCAGTTCTTC.

This clonotype appeared a few times. This chain connects TRBV29-1 to TRBJ2-4; TRBD2 might be the D (5 bases). This CDR3 is 13 amino acids long. With 5 bases removed from V and 13 bases from J, the gap between germline ends came to 21 bases. CDR1 is SQVTM and CDR2 is ANQGSEA in the germline V gene. The CDR3 reads CSVSRGNSYGQYF. For the CDR3, the DNA is TGCAGCGTTTCTCGGGGAAACTCCTACGGGCAGTACTTC. The variable domain in full, with the rest retrieved from reference TRBV29-1 and TRBJ2-4, is SAVISQKPSRDICQRGTSLTIQCQVDSQVTMMFWYRQQPGQSLTLIATANQGSEATYESGFVIDKFPISRPNLTFSTLTVSNMSPEDSSIYLCSVSRGNSYGQYFGAGTRLSVL.

This clonotype was counted once. The chain is built from TRBV20-1 and TRBJ2-1; 14 positions match TRBD2. The V gene end was trimmed by 3 bases and the J gene end by 8 bases; junction bases not matched to a gene: 9. Germline V gene sequence: CDR1 DFQATT, CDR2 SNEGSKA (reference sequence). This CDR3 region has 16 residues. The CDR3: CSARLSGTSGGDEQFF. The CDR3, as DNA: TGCAGTGCTAGGCTGAGCGGGACTAGCGGGGGCGATGAGCAGTTCTTC.

This clonotype was recorded at least ten times. The chain carries TRBV20-1 and TRBJ2-1, with no clear D. With 4 bases removed from V and 4 bases from J, the gap between germline ends came to 2 bases. The CDR3 is made up of 10 amino acids. CDR1 and CDR2 from the germline V gene are DFQATT and SNEGSKA (reference sequence). The CDR3 region is CSAIYNEQFF. CDR3 in DNA: TGCAGTGCTATTTACAATGAGCAGTTCTTC.

This clonotype was detected a few times. The CDR3 sequence: CSASRDRESRPQHF. CDR3 bases: TGCAGTGCTTCCCGGGACAGGGAAAGTAGGCCCCAGCATTTT. This chain joins TRBV20-1 and TRBJ1-5; TRBD1 aligns across 9 bases. The CDR3 is 14 amino acids. V lost 5 bases, J lost 9 bases, and 11 bases stayed unmatched. Germline CDR1 is DFQATT and CDR2 is SNEGSKA (reference sequence).

This sequence joins TRBV5-5 and TRBJ1-2; the D gene is possibly TRBD1 (5 bases). This CDR3 spans 14 amino acids. Trimming left V 5 bases short and J 3 bases short, with 14 bases between. Looked up from germline, CDR1 is SGHKS and CDR2 is YYEKEE (reference sequence). CDR3 loop: CASRRDGVYYGYTF. In DNA form, the CDR3 reads TGTGCCAGCAGAAGGGACGGGGTCTACTATGGCTACACCTTC.

In this sample, this clonotype turned up a few times. This sequence joins TRBV5-6 and TRBJ1-2, with 9 bases matching TRBD1. From germline, CDR1 is SGHDT and CDR2 YYEEEE. After removal of 3 bases from V and 8 bases from J, the junction contained 11 bases not matched to a gene. The CDR3 length is 15 residues. CDR3 in amino acids: CASSSGWDRVKGYTF. Here the CDR3 DNA reads TGTGCCAGCAGCTCCGGATGGGACAGGGTTAAAGGCTACACCTTC.

This clonotype showed up just a few times. V gene TRBV28 combines with J gene TRBJ2-6, with D unclear. The CDR3 covers 15 residues. Per the germline V gene, CDR1 is MDHEN and CDR2 is SYDVKM. V lost 4 bases, J lost 3 bases, and 10 bases lay in between. CDR3 bases: TGTGCCAGCAGTTGGAATACCGGTGGGGCCAACGTCCTGACTTTC. It is translated as CASSWNTGGANVLTF.